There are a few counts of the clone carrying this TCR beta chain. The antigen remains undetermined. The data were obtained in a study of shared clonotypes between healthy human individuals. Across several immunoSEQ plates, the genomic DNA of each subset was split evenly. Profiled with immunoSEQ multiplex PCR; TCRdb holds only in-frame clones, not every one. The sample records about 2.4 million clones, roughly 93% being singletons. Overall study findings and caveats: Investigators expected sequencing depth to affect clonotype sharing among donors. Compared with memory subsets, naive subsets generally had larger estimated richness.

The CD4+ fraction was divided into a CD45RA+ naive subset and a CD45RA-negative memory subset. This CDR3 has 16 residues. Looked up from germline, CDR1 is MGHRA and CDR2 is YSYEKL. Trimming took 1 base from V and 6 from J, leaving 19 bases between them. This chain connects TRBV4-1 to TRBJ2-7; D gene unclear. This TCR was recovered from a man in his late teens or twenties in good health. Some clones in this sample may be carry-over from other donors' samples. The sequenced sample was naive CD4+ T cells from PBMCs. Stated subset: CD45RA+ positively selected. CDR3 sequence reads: CASSQVIRRSIGEQYF. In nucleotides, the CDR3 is TGCGCCAGCAGCCAAGTGATCAGGAGAAGTATAGGCGAGCAGTACTTC.